The 10 T cell receptor beta chains below were found in one sample sequenced in a study of T cells in Graves' hyperthyroidism and ophthalmopathy. There were TCR beta CDR3 regions amplified from RNA transcripts. RT-PCR in the first round (using the HTBI primer set) targeted the TCR CDR3. A single record per CDR3 protein comes from TCRdb applying MiXCR to the multiplex PCR reads. Among approximately 690,000 distinct CDR3 sequences listed, under 25% were seen once. Sample: blood. The receptors originated from a man aged 30-40 years with Graves' ophthalmopathy.

This clonotype was seen repeatedly, ten times or more. V and J are TRBV3-1 and TRBJ2-1, with unresolved D. CDR1 is LGHDT, CDR2 YNNKEL, per germline (reference sequence). V shed 1 base and J shed 3 bases, with 7 bases lying between them. CDR3 length: 14 amino acids. Here the CDR3 reads CASSQVLDYNEQFF. The CDR3 DNA reads TGTGCCAGCAGCCAAGTTCTAGACTACAATGAGCAGTTCTTC.

The chain uses TRBV5-4 and TRBJ2-3, with a tentative D call TRBD1 (6 bases). Trimming cost V 0 bases and J 1 base, with 12 bases left between them. The germline V gene encodes CDR1 SGHNT and CDR2 YYREEE (reference sequence). The CDR3 length is 16 residues. As DNA, the CDR3 is TGTGCCAGCAGCTTGGGGAGTTACAGGGGCACAGATACGCAGTATTTT. It specifies CASSLGSYRGTDTQYF.

The rearrangement uses TRBV9 and TRBJ2-1; D could derive from TRBD1 or TRBD2 (5 bases each). Germline assignment: CDR1 SGDLS and CDR2 YYNGEE. The CDR3 spans 13 residues. Trimming took 3 bases from V and 8 from J, leaving 12 bases between them. CDR3 nucleotides: TGTGCCAGCAGCGACCGGGGCGGGTATGAGCAGTTCTTC. It is translated as CASSDRGGYEQFF.

The chain joins TRBV7-9 to TRBJ2-7; 10 bases line up with TRBD1. This CDR3 is 14 amino acids long. With 9 bases clipped from V and 3 bases from J, the junction kept 8 bases outside the gene matches. Germline-derived CDR1 and CDR2 are SEHNR and FQNEAQ (reference sequence). CDR3: CASGEGQGFYEQYF. CDR3 sequence (DNA): TGTGCCAGTGGAGAGGGACAGGGGTTCTACGAGCAGTACTTC.

V is TRBV28 and J is TRBJ1-5, with unresolved D. V lost 3 bases, J lost 6 bases, and 3 bases lay in between. CDR1 and CDR2 from the germline V gene are MDHEN and SYDVKM. This CDR3 has 11 residues. CDR3: CASSFAQPQHF. The DNA for the CDR3 is TGTGCCAGCAGTTTCGCTCAGCCCCAGCATTTT.

This clonotype was seen more than once but under ten times. The chain employs TRBV6-5 and TRBJ2-1; possible D gene TRBD2, 6 bases. V lost 2 bases, J lost 7 bases, and 9 bases lay in between. Germline CDR1 and CDR2: MNHEY and SVGAGI. The CDR3 spans 13 residues. CDR3 DNA sequence: TGTGCCAGCAGTTACATGGGGACTAATGAGCAGTTCTTC. It specifies CASSYMGTNEQFF.

As for this clonotype: An end of the junction does not agree with germline; a read error may underlie this. DNA of the CDR3: TGTGCCAGCAGCCCCACTAGCGGGAGGAGCAATGAGCAGCTCTTC. The encoded protein is CASSPTSGRSNEQLF. The chain is built from TRBV5-6 and TRBJ2-1, with 12 bases that match TRBD2. The CDR3 consists of 15 residues. Germline CDR1 is SGHDT and CDR2 is YYEEEE.

This clonotype has a handful of counts. The rearrangement joins TRBV6-2 or TRBV6-3 to TRBJ2-3; possibly TRBD2 for D (6 bases). CDR1 and CDR2 from the germline V gene are MNHEY and SVGEGT. Trimming took off 10 bases at V and 2 bases at J, with 13 bases between the two ends. This CDR3 is built from 13 residues. CDR3 protein: CATRDSSTDTQYF. The CDR3 coding sequence is TGTGCCACCCGGGACTCCTCCACAGATACGCAGTATTTT.

Remarks on this clonotype: This clone may be a read error of a much larger clone one base away. V and J are TRBV30 and TRBJ2-1, with D tentatively TRBD2 (6 bases). Germline-derived CDR1 and CDR2 are GTSNPN and SVGIG (reference sequence). The CDR3 extends over 14 amino acids. The CDR3 loop reads CAWGVLSGYNEQFF. The CDR3 DNA is TGTGCCTGGGGTGTACTAAGCGGGTACAATGAGCAGTTCTTC.

This clonotype was seen at least ten times. This chain connects TRBV18 to TRBJ1-1; D possibly corresponds to TRBD1 (5 bases). The CDR3 runs to 13 residues. Germline CDR1 and CDR2: KGHSH and LQKENI. V lost 4 bases, J lost 3 bases, and 9 bases lay in between. CDR3 residues: CASSLGTDTEAFF. The CDR3 region has the DNA TGTGCCAGCTCACTTGGGACGGACACTGAAGCTTTCTTT.